The clone carrying this T cell receptor (beta chain) has a handful of counts. The sample belongs to a study of identical twins. TCRdb redid the calling of the 5' RACE reads with MiXCR, one entry per CDR3 protein. The table records hundreds of thousands of distinct CDR3 sequences, about 18% of them present only once. V shed 3 bases and J shed 6 bases, with 15 bases lying between them. CDR3 size: 14 residues. These records were also assigned to another study, of T cells expressing NK-cell markers. From that report: Sequencing covered eight donors, seven HCMV-seropositive and one seronegative.

The TCR originated in a woman between 18 and 29 years old in good health. Input material: PBMCs. This chain joins TRBV12-3 or TRBV12-4 and TRBJ2-7, with D possibly matching TRBD1 (6 bases). The CDR3 DNA reads as TGTGCCAGCAGTTTTTACAGGGAAGGCTCCGAGCAGTACTTC. This codes for CASSFYREGSEQYF.